The next 9 T cell receptor beta chains were all read from a single sample in a study of blood T cell repertoires in COVID-19. The protocol was immunoSEQ multiplex PCR, while the TCRdb copy is restricted to in-frame clones and leaves out a portion. This table has approximately 280,000 clones, more than 85% appearing once. Sequenced: peripheral blood. Source of these receptors: a man in his forties with acute or convalescent COVID-19.

This chain joins TRBV5-1 and TRBJ1-2, with 8 bases aligning to TRBD1. With 4 bases clipped from V and 5 bases from J, the junction kept 16 bases outside the gene matches. There are 17 residues in the CDR3. Germline CDR1 is SGHRS and CDR2 is YFSETQ. The CDR3, as DNA: TGCGCCAGCAGCGTCAGGACGACAGGGGCTGGGAGGTATGGCTACACCTTC. It translates to CASSVRTTGAGRYGYTF.

The chain joins TRBV5-4 to TRBJ1-2, with D tentatively TRBD1 (6 bases). The CDR3 consists of 13 residues. Germline loops: CDR1 SGHNT, CDR2 YYREEE (reference sequence). Deletions cut 4 bases from V and 3 bases from J, with 10 bases between. In nucleotides, the CDR3 is TGTGCCAGCAGCACCACAGGGCACTATGGCTACACCTTC. This codes for CASSTTGHYGYTF.

J is TRBJ2-7 and V is TRBV19, with a tentative D call TRBD1 (5 bases). CDR1 and CDR2 from the germline V gene are LNHDA and SQIVND (reference sequence). Trimming stripped 5 bases from V and 6 bases from J, with 23 bases between. The CDR3 runs 16 residues. CDR3 sequence (DNA): TGTGCCAGTAGTGTCTTCGGGCAGAACTTTAGGGGCGAGCAGTACTTC. It yields the protein CASSVFGQNFRGEQYF.

In its sample, this clone was seen once. The V and J genes are TRBV2 and TRBJ1-6; D remains ambiguous. Germline values: CDR1 SNHLY, CDR2 FYNNEI. This CDR3 spans 12 amino acids. Trimming took 9 bases from V and 6 from J, leaving 9 bases between them. The CDR3 DNA sequence: TGTGCCAGGGGCCGTTCTAATTCACCCCTCCACTTT. The encoded protein is CARGRSNSPLHF.

This sequence joins TRBV6-5 and TRBJ1-5; D gene ambiguous. This CDR3 is 14 amino acids long. Per germline, CDR1 MNHEY and CDR2 SVGAGI. V was trimmed by 7 bases and J by 3 bases, leaving 13 bases between them. The CDR3 sequence is CASTEHGSNQPQHF. CDR3 bases: TGTGCCAGCACCGAACACGGGTCCAATCAGCCCCAGCATTTT.

The J gene is TRBJ2-1, the V gene TRBV29-1; possibly TRBD2 for D (6 bases). Between the trimmed V and J ends, which lost 6 bases and 10 bases, there was a span of 22 bases. The germline V gene encodes CDR1 SQVTM and CDR2 ANQGSEA. CDR3 length equals 14 residues. The CDR3 loop is CSVDGGLGKGEQFF. The CDR3 nucleotides are TGCAGCGTCGACGGAGGGCTTGGGAAGGGCGAGCAGTTCTTC.

This sequence joins TRBV3-1 (or the pseudogene TRBV3-2) and TRBJ2-1, with TRBD1 as a possible D gene (5 bases). In germline, CDR1 is LGHDT, CDR2 YNNKEL (reference sequence). The CDR3 length is 14 residues. The V and J ends lost 3 bases and 6 bases respectively, with 12 bases between them. CDR3 loop: CASSHRQSFNEQFF. In nucleotides, the CDR3 is TGTGCCAGCAGCCACAGACAGAGTTTCAATGAGCAGTTCTTC.

The genes are TRBV7-9 and TRBJ2-5; 10 nucleotides match TRBD2. V lost 4 bases to trimming and J lost 2 bases; unmatched junction nucleotides: 4. Looked up from germline, CDR1 is SEHNR and CDR2 is FQNEAQ (reference sequence). This CDR3 is built from 15 residues. The CDR3, as DNA: TGTGCCAGCAGCTCACTAGCGGGGCCACAAGAGACCCAGTACTTC. Amino acids: CASSSLAGPQETQYF.

The V gene is TRBV27, the J gene TRBJ1-4, with 7 positions matching TRBD1. Germline values: CDR1 MNHEY, CDR2 SMNVEV (reference sequence). Trimming removed 3 bases from V and 7 bases from J; junction bases left unmatched: 5. This CDR3 region has 14 residues. CDR3 sequence: CASSFEGATEKLFF. The CDR3 nucleotides read TGTGCCAGCAGTTTTGAGGGGGCGACTGAAAAACTGTTTTTT.